This T cell receptor beta chain is from a study of T cells in Graves' hyperthyroidism and ophthalmopathy. Study findings and constraints: Stable hyperthyroidism was separated from ophthalmopathy by a model based on 13 V-J features.

Amplified regions were TCR beta CDR3 sequences from RNA transcripts. A set of HTBI primers served as the primers for a first-round RT-PCR of the TCR CDR3. A single record per CDR3 protein comes from TCRdb applying MiXCR to the multiplex PCR reads. The sample holds 600,000 or so distinct CDR3 sequences, more than 14% seen once. The sample holds many counts of this clonotype. Its specificity is not known. CDR3 size: 13 residues. Trimming left V 6 bases short and J 6 bases short, with 13 bases between. The sequencing input was blood. This clonotype was sampled from a woman between 50 and 59 years old with Graves' ophthalmopathy. This chain links TRBV12-3 or TRBV12-4 with TRBJ2-3, with D tentatively TRBD2 (5 bases). For the CDR3, the DNA is TGTGCCAGCAGACGCTCAGCGGATGATACGCAGTATTTT. Protein: CASRRSADDTQYF.